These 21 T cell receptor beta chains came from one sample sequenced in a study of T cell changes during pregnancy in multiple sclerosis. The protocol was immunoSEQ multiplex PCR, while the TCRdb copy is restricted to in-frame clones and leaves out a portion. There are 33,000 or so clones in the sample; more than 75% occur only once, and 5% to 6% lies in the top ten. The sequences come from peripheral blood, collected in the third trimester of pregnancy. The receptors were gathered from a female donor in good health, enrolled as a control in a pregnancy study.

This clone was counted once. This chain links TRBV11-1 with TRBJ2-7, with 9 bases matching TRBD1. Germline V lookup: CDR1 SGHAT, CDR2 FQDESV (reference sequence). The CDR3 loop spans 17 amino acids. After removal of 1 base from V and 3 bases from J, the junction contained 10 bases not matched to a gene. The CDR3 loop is CASSLDGGPGQGYEQYF. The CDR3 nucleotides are TGTGCCAGCAGCTTAGACGGTGGACCGGGACAGGGCTACGAGCAGTACTTC.

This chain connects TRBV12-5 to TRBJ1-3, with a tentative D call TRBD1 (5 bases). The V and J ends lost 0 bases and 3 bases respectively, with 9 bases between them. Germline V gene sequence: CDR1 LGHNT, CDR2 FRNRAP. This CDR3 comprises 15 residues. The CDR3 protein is CASGLVLRGGNTIYF. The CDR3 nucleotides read TGTGCTAGTGGTTTGGTACTTAGGGGTGGAAACACCATATATTTT. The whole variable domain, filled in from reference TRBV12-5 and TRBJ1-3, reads DARVTQTPRHKVTEMGQEVTMRCQPILGHNTVFWYRQTMMQGLELLAYFRNRAPLDDSGMPKDRFSAEMPDATLATLKIQPSEPRDSAVYFCASGLVLRGGNTIYFGEGSWLTVV.

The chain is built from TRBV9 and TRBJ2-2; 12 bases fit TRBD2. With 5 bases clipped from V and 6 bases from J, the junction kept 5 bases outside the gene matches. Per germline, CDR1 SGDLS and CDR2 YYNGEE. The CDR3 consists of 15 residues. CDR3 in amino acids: CASRPTSGGSGELFF. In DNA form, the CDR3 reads TGTGCCAGCAGGCCGACTAGCGGGGGTTCCGGGGAGCTGTTTTTT.

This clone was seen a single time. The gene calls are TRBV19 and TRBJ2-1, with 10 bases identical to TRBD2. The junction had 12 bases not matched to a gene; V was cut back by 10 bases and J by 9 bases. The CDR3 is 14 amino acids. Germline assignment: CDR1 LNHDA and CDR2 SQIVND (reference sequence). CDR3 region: CATTTSGLAGEQFF. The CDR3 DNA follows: TGTGCCACCACGACTAGCGGGCTCGCGGGTGAGCAGTTCTTC.

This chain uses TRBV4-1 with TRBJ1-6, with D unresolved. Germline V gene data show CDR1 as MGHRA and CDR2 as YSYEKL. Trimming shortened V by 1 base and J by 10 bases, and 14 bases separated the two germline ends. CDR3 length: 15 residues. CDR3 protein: CASSQGEGLRSPLHF. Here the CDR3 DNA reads TGCGCCAGCAGCCAAGGGGAGGGCCTAAGGTCACCCCTCCACTTT.

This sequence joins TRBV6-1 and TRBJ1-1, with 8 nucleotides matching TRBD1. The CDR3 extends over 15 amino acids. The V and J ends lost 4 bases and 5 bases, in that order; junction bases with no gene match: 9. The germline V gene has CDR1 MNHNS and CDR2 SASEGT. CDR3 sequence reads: CASSARTGSGTEAFF. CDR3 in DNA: TGTGCCAGCAGTGCCCGGACAGGGAGCGGGACTGAAGCTTTCTTT.

CDR3 sequence reads: CASSEEDRGNEQYF. The CDR3 nucleotides are TGTGCCAGCAGTGAGGAGGACAGGGGCAACGAGCAGTACTTC. The chain links TRBV6-5 to TRBJ2-7; 9 nucleotides match TRBD1. Germline V lookup: CDR1 MNHEY, CDR2 SVGAGI. J was trimmed by 5 bases and V by 5 bases; bases with no gene match: 7. The CDR3 runs 14 residues.

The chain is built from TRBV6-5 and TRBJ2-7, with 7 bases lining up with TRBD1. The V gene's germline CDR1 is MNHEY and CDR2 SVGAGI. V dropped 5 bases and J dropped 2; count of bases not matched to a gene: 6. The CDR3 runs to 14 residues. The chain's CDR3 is CASSVTTGPYEQYF. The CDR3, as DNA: TGTGCCAGCAGTGTTACGACAGGGCCCTACGAGCAGTACTTC.

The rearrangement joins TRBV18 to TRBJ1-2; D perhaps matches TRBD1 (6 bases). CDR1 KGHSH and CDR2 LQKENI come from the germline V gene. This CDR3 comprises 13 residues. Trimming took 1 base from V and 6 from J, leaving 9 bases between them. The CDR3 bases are TGTGCCAGCTCACCACTTGCAGGGGATGGCTACACCTTC. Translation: CASSPLAGDGYTF.

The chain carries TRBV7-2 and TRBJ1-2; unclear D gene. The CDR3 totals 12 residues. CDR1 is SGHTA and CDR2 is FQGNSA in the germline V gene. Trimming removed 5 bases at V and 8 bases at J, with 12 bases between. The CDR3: CASSPAGGGYTF. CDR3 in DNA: TGTGCCAGCAGCCCAGCCGGCGGGGGCTACACCTTC. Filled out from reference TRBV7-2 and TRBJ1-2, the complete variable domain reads GAGVSQSPSNKVTEKGKDVELRCDPISGHTALYWYRQSLGQGLEFLIYFQGNSAPDKSGLPSDRFSAERTGGSVSTLTIQRTQQEDSAVYLCASSPAGGGYTFGSGTRLTVV.

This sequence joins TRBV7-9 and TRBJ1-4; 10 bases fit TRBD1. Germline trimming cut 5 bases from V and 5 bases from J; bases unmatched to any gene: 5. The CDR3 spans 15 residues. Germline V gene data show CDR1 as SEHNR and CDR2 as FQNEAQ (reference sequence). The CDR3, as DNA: TGTGCCAGCAGCCTACGGACAGGGGGAAATGAAAAACTGTTTTTT. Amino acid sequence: CASSLRTGGNEKLFF.

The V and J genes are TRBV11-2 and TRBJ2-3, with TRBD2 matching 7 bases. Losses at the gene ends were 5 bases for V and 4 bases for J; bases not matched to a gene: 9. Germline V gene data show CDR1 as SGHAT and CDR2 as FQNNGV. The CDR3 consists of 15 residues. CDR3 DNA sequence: TGTGCCAGCAGCGCGACTAGCTCGTATGCAGATACGCAGTATTTT. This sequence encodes CASSATSSYADTQYF.

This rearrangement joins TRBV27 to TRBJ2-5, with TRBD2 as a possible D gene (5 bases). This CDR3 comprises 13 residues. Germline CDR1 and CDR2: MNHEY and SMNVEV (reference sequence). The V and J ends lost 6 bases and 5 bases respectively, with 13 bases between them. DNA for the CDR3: TGTGCCAGCAGGGTGGCCGGGGTGGAGACCCAGTACTTC. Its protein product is CASRVAGVETQYF.

CDR3: CASSLSSGTSVYNEQFF. CDR3 DNA: TGTGCCAGCAGCCTAAGTTCCGGGACTAGCGTCTACAATGAGCAGTTCTTC. The rearrangement joins TRBV4-2 to TRBJ2-1, with 10 positions matching TRBD2. The CDR3 is 17 residues long. Losses at the gene ends were 4 bases for V and 3 bases for J; bases not matched to a gene: 9. Germline values: CDR1 LGHNA, CDR2 YNFKEQ.

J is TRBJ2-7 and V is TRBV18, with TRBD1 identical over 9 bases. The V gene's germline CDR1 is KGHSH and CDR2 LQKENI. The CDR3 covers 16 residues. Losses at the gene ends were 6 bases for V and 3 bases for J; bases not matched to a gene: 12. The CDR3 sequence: CASSPLGGQGNYEQYF. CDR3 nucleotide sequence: TGTGCCAGCTCCCCGCTAGGTGGACAGGGGAACTACGAGCAGTACTTC.

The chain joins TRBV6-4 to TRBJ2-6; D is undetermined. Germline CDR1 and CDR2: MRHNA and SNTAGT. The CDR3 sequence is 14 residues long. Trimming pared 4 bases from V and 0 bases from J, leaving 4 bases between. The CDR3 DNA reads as TGTGCCAGCAGTGCGGGCTCTGGGGCCAACGTCCTGACTTTC. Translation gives CASSAGSGANVLTF.

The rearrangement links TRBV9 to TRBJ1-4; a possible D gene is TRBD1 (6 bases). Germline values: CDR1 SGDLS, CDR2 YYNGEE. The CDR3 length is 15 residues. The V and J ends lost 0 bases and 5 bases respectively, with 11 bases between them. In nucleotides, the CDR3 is TGTGCCAGCAGCGTAGGGACAGATAAAAATGAAAAACTGTTTTTT. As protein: CASSVGTDKNEKLFF.

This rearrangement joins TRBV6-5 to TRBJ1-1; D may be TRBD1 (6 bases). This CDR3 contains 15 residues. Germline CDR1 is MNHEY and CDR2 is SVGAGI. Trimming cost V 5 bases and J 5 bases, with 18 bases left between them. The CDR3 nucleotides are TGTGCCAGCAGTCGGGCCCCAGGGGTAGGAACTGAAGCTTTCTTT. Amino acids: CASSRAPGVGTEAFF.

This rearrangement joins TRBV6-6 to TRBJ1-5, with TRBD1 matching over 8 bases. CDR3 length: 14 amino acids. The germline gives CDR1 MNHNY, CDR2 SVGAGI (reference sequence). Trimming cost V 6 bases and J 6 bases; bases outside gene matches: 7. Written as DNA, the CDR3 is TGTGCCAGCAGACGGACAGGGTCGGGTCAGCCCCAGCATTTT. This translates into CASRRTGSGQPQHF.

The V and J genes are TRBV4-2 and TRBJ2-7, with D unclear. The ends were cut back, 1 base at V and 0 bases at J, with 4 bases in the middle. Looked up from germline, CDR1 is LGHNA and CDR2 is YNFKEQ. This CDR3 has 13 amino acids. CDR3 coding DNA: TGTGCCAGCAGCCAAGCGTCCTCCTACGAGCAGTACTTC. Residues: CASSQASSYEQYF.

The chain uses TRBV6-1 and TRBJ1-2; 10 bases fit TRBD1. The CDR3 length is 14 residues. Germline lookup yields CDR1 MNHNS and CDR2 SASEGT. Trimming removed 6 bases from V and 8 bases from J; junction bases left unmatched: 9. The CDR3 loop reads CASSPTGGAGGYTF. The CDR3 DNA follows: TGTGCCAGCAGCCCGACAGGGGGCGCGGGGGGCTACACCTTC.